These T cell receptor beta chains were read from a single sample in a study of T-cell reconstitution after alpha-beta-depleted transplantation in children. MiXCR, run by TCRdb on the PCR reads, gives a single entry per CDR3 protein. The repertoire includes fewer than 350,000 distinct CDR3 sequences, just over 7.5% of them detected once, and around 10% sits in the top ten. The sample here was peripheral blood, taken 360 days after TCRalphabeta/CD19-depleted stem cell transplant. The receptors originated from a female patient aged 2-9 years who had a stem cell transplant for Fanconi anemia, so the T cells may come from the graft donor. The CDR3 runs from the conserved cysteine through the conserved F or W. D genes are given only for firm matches. Rows give clone size only sometimes, using once, few, many, or a class for an expanded clone.

D gene	CDR3 length	clone size	V gene	J gene	CDR3 DNA	CDR3 protein
-	8	many	TRBV20-1	TRBJ1-6	TGCAGTGTTTCACCCCTCCACTTT	CSVSPLHF
TRBD2	15	-	TRBV5-6	TRBJ2-3	TGTGCCAGCGCCCCCCCGGGACTAGTCGTATATACGCAGTATTTT	CASAPPGLVVYTQYF
-	16	many	TRBV2	TRBJ2-2	TGTGCCAGCAGTAAGCTCGGGACGACGAACACCGGGGAGCTGTTTTTT	CASSKLGTTNTGELFF
-	15	many	TRBV6-1	TRBJ2-1	TGTGCCAGCAGTGAAGCTAGCGGCTCCTACAATGAGCAGTTCTTC	CASSEASGSYNEQFF
TRBD1	16	few	TRBV4-3	TRBJ1-1	TGCGCCAGCAGCCCCGGGACAGATTACATGAACACTGAAGCTTTCTTT	CASSPGTDYMNTEAFF
-	13	many	TRBV10-3	TRBJ2-2	TGTGCCATCAGTGCCAGTCGGACCGGGGAGCTGTTTTTT	CAISASRTGELFF
TRBD2	13	many	TRBV29-1	TRBJ2-5	TGCAGCGTGTCCGGGACTAGGGGAGAGACCCAGTACTTC	CSVSGTRGETQYF
-	14	many	TRBV7-9	TRBJ1-1	TGTGCCAGCAGCTCCCTCGGGGGGTACACTGAAGCTTTCTTT	CASSSLGGYTEAFF
TRBD2	16	-	TRBV5-1	TRBJ2-2	TGCGCCAGCAGCCTCCCTAGCGGGGGCTACACCGGGGAGCTGTTTTTT	CASSLPSGGYTGELFF
-	15	few	TRBV18	TRBJ2-2	TGTGCCAGCTCAGACCAGATGGGAAAGGCCGGGGAGCTGTTTTTT	CASSDQMGKAGELFF
TRBD1	15	many	TRBV12-3/TRBV12-4	TRBJ2-7	TGTGCCAGCAGTGCCCGGACAGGGAACACCTACGAGCAGTACTTC	CASSARTGNTYEQYF
TRBD2	16	-	TRBV18	TRBJ2-3	TGTGCCAGCTCACTACTAGCGGGAGGGCTTCAAGATACGCAGTATTTT	CASSLLAGGLQDTQYF
TRBD2	17	-	TRBV4-2	TRBJ2-2	TGTGCCAGCAGCCCCTCTAGCGGGGGAAAGAACACCGGGGAGCTGTTTTTT	CASSPSSGGKNTGELFF
-	15	few	TRBV7-8	TRBJ1-1	TGTGCCAGCAGCTTAGAGGCCGTGGCGAACACTGAAGCTTTCTTT	CASSLEAVANTEAFF
-	15	many	TRBV28	TRBJ1-4	TGTGCCAGCAGTTTAACGGGGTCAACTAATGAAAAACTGTTTTTT	CASSLTGSTNEKLFF
-	15	few	TRBV28	TRBJ2-6	TGTGCCAGCACCAAACCTTTGGGGTGGGCCAACGTCCTGACTTTC	CASTKPLGWANVLTF
TRBD2	13	many	TRBV20-1	TRBJ2-1	TGCAGTGCCGTTAGCGGGGCGCTTTTAGGGCAGTTCTTC	CSAVSGALLGQFF
-	18	few	TRBV5-1	TRBJ2-2	TGCGCCAGCAGCTTGGGAGGGACACTTGATGAACACCGAGGGGAGCTGTTTTTT	CASSLGGTLDEHRGELFF
TRBD2	13	few	TRBV9	TRBJ2-5	TGTGCCAGCAGCGTACCGGGAGGGGAGACCCAGTACTTC	CASSVPGGETQYF
-	15	many	TRBV3-1	TRBJ2-1	TGTGCCAGCAGCCTTGTTCGGGGGGCCGGAAATGAGCAGTTCTTC	CASSLVRGAGNEQFF
-	15	few	TRBV7-6	TRBJ2-2	TGTGCCAGCATTTTTTTCAACAAGAACACCGGGGAGCTGTTTTTT	CASIFFNKNTGELFF
-	11	-	TRBV30	TRBJ2-3	TGTGCCTGGAGCACCTCAGATACGCAGTATTTT	CAWSTSDTQYF
-	13	-	TRBV9	TRBJ2-1	TGTGCCAGCAGCCCCCCATCCTACAATGAGCAGATCTTC	CASSPPSYNEQIF
TRBD2	15	-	TRBV6-1	TRBJ2-3	TGTGCCAGCAGCCCACTAGCGCAAAGCACAGATACGCAGTATTTT	CASSPLAQSTDTQYF
-	12	few	TRBV5-8	TRBJ2-7	TGTGCCAGCCAGGGTGTGTGGGTGGAGCAGTACTTC	CASQGVWVEQYF
TRBD2	19	many	TRBV4-3	TRBJ2-3	TGCGCCAGCAGCCAAGATCGGAGCGGACTAGGGATGAAGGCAGATACGCAGTATTTT	CASSQDRSGLGMKADTQYF
-	14	many	TRBV10-3	TRBJ2-1	TGTGCCATCAGTGACAGCCTCTACAGCAATGAGCAGTTCTTC	CAISDSLYSNEQFF
-	14	few	TRBV2	TRBJ1-4	TGTGCCAGCAAGGGGGGAGCAACTAATGAAAAACTGTTTTTT	CASKGGATNEKLFF
TRBD1	17	few	TRBV7-8	TRBJ1-3	TGTGCCAGCAGCTTCAATTTAAGGAGTGGCAGGGGGGACACCATATATTTT	CASSFNLRSGRGDTIYF
TRBD2	12	many	TRBV6-1	TRBJ2-1	TGTGCCAGCAGTTTAGCGGGAGACGAGCAGTTCTTC	CASSLAGDEQFF
-	10	many	TRBV29-1	TRBJ2-3	TGCAGCGTTGAAAGCGGTACGCAGTATTTT	CSVESGTQYF
-	13	few	TRBV27	TRBJ2-3	TGTGCCAGCAGTTTTCCTTCGCTGGATACGCAGTATTTT	CASSFPSLDTQYF
-	14	few	TRBV6-2/TRBV6-3	TRBJ2-2	TGTGCCAGCAGTTCGATAAGACGCACCGGGGAGCTGTTTTTT	CASSSIRRTGELFF
-	20	few	TRBV5-1	TRBJ1-2	TGCGCCAGCAGCTTGACCCGGATAAAGACGGACCTTTCAACTAACTATGGCTACACCTTC	CASSLTRIKTDLSTNYGYTF
TRBD1	12	medium-sized	TRBV20-1	TRBJ1-5	TGCAGTGCAAGACAGGGGGGACAGCCCCAGCATTTT	CSARQGGQPQHF
-	13	many	TRBV5-1	TRBJ1-6	TGCGCCAGCAGCGGAACAACCCATTCACCCCTCCACTTT	CASSGTTHSPLHF
-	16	many	TRBV24-1	TRBJ2-3	TGTGCCACCAGTGATTCCCGGGCTTATAGCACAGATACGCAGTATTTT	CATSDSRAYSTDTQYF
-	12	few	TRBV18	TRBJ2-7	TGTGCCAGCTCACCATCGACGACGGGGCAGTACTTC	CASSPSTTGQYF
-	13	many	TRBV5-6	TRBJ2-1	TGTGCCAGCAGCTTGGCGCCCGGATATGAGCAGTTCTTC	CASSLAPGYEQFF
TRBD2	15	-	TRBV6-2/TRBV6-3	TRBJ2-1	TGTGCCAGCAGTTACCGGGCGGGGGTGAGGGGTGAGCAGTTCTTC	CASSYRAGVRGEQFF
-	11	many	TRBV2	TRBJ2-7	TGTGCCAGCAAGGGGGAGCACGAGCAGTACTTC	CASKGEHEQYF
TRBD2	17	-	TRBV7-3	TRBJ2-1	TGTCCCAGCAGCTCAAGGACTAGCGGGAGATCCTACAATGAGCAGTTCTTC	CPSSSRTSGRSYNEQFF
-	12	few	TRBV10-3	TRBJ1-1	TGTGCCATCCGTGCAGCGAACACTGAAGCTTTCTTT	CAIRAANTEAFF
-	16	many	TRBV14	TRBJ2-3	TGTGCCAGCAGCCATTTATCCGCGGTTAGCACAGATACGCAGTATTTT	CASSHLSAVSTDTQYF
-	16	-	TRBV21-1	TRBJ1-2	TGTGCCAGCAGCAAAGCAGGTGGGGGCCCGAACTATGGCTACACCTTC	CASSKAGGGPNYGYTF
TRBD2	16	-	TRBV20-1	TRBJ2-3	TGCAGTGCTCCCATCCCCCTAGCGGGGGGGACAGATACGCAGTATTTT	CSAPIPLAGGTDTQYF
-	13	-	TRBV28	TRBJ2-5	TGTGCCAGCACCCACCGCAGGTGGGAGACCCAGTACTTC	CASTHRRWETQYF
-	18	-	TRBV10-1	TRBJ2-3	TGCGCCAGCAGTGGGCTCCCCGGATTTTATGGGGGCACAGATACGCAGTATTTT	CASSGLPGFYGGTDTQYF
TRBD2	13	few	TRBV20-1	TRBJ2-1	TGCAGTGCCTTAGCGGGGGCCTACAATGAGCAGTTCTTC	CSALAGAYNEQFF
-	16	few	TRBV28	TRBJ2-4	TGTGCCAGCAGTTTATGGACAGGACTAGCCAAAAACATTCAGTACTTC	CASSLWTGLAKNIQYF
TRBD1	16	many	TRBV5-1	TRBJ1-2	TGCGCCAGCAGCTTGTCCGGACAGGCCCAAGACTATGGCTACACCTTC	CASSLSGQAQDYGYTF